This T cell receptor beta chain was captured by sequencing in a study of T cells expressing NK-cell markers. Study context: There were seven HCMV-seropositive donors and one seronegative donor among the eight sequenced. Study-wide findings and caveats: Four donors' CD3+CD56-NKG2C+ cells were dominated by the same clonotypes.

Regarding this clonotype: Its antigen is still unknown.

This CDR3 is 15 amino acids long. TCRdb re-called the 5' RACE reads, yielding one record per CDR3 amino acid sequence without DNA. The table for this sample gives about 160,000 distinct CDR3 sequences. Source material: blood T cells: a sorted CD56 or NKG2C T cell subset, CD4+ or CD8+ T cells, or bulk PBMC T cells (not recorded which). V gene TRBV21-1 combines with J gene TRBJ2-5; TCRdb outputs TRBD1, but without DNA this stays unchecked. TRBV21-1 is designated a pseudogene. The TCR sequence derives from a man aged 18 to 69 in good health. This chain's CDR3 is CASSTGQKNQETQYF.